The 4 T cell receptor beta chains listed next were all sequenced from one sample in a study of blood T cell repertoires in COVID-19. Clones were sequenced by immunoSEQ multiplex PCR, and TCRdb holds only the in-frame ones, with some missing. The sample comprises 37,000 or so clones, about 88% of which are singletons, and about 63% rests with the top ten. Source material: peripheral blood. Receptors were obtained from a man between 65 and 85 years old with acute or convalescent COVID-19.

The CDR3 DNA reads as TGCGCCAGCAGCCAAGATCGGAGGGGCCACACTGAAGCTTTCTTT. Amino acid sequence: CASSQDRRGHTEAFF. The chain couples TRBV4-3 to TRBJ1-1; possible D gene TRBD1, 5 bases. This CDR3 spans 15 amino acids. Germline V gives CDR1 LGHNA, CDR2 YSLEER. Trimming shortened V by 0 bases and J by 3 bases, and 11 bases separated the two germline ends.

The J gene is TRBJ1-1, the V gene TRBV6-5, with 8 nucleotides matching TRBD1. This CDR3 is 13 amino acids long. After removal of 6 bases from V and 5 bases from J, the junction contained 5 bases not matched to a gene. Germline CDR1 and CDR2: MNHEY and SVGAGI. CDR3 loop: CASRNRGRTEAFF. The CDR3 region has the DNA TGTGCCAGCAGAAACAGGGGGAGAACTGAAGCTTTCTTT.

The J gene is TRBJ1-4, the V gene TRBV5-6; D possibly corresponds to TRBD1 (5 bases). Germline V gene data show CDR1 as SGHDT and CDR2 as YYEEEE. V shed 0 bases and J shed 3 bases, with 9 bases lying between them. The CDR3 consists of 15 residues. CDR3 amino acids: CASSLAGDANEKLFF. The CDR3 DNA reads TGTGCCAGCAGCTTGGCGGGGGATGCTAATGAAAAACTGTTTTTT.

V and J are TRBV6-5 and TRBJ2-5, with 11 bases identical to TRBD1. V trimming: 6 bases; J trimming: 5 bases; junction bases outside the gene matches: 2. Germline V lookup: CDR1 MNHEY, CDR2 SVGAGI. This CDR3 has 13 residues. The chain's CDR3 is CASRRDRGETQYF. The CDR3 DNA reads TGTGCCAGCAGGCGGGACAGGGGGGAGACCCAGTACTTC.